This T cell receptor (beta chain) was sequenced in a study of technical replicates of blood from several donors. This CDR3 spans 15 amino acids. Germline V gene data show CDR1 as GTSNPN and CDR2 as SVGIG (reference sequence). Trimming left V 1 base short and J 10 bases short, with 17 bases between. Sequencing was performed with immunoSEQ multiplex PCR; in TCRdb, only in-frame clones are kept and a portion is missing. This table has 45,000 to 60,000 clones, about 94% appearing once. This TCR came from a human donor in good health. Some clones in this sample may be carry-over from other donors' samples. Sequencing was carried out using PBMCs. J is TRBJ1-6 and V is TRBV30; TRBD1 might be the D (6 bases). The CDR3 DNA is TGTGCCTGGAGTGCTGGGGCAGGGGTATACTCACCCCTCCACTTT. Its protein is CAWSAGAGVYSPLHF.